The 19 T cell receptor beta chains below all came from one sample that was sequenced in a study of T cell changes during pregnancy in multiple sclerosis. The method was immunoSEQ multiplex PCR; TCRdb's version includes in-frame clones alone and lacks a portion of them. This table holds 55,000 or so clones, around 92% found once. Specimen: CD4+ T cells from peripheral blood mononuclear cells, collected after pregnancy. The receptors come from a female donor with multiple sclerosis, enrolled in a pregnancy study.

This chain joins TRBV5-1 and TRBJ2-1; 13 positions match TRBD2. This CDR3 is built from 17 residues. Looked up from germline, CDR1 is SGHRS and CDR2 is YFSETQ. Germline trimming cut 3 bases from V and 7 bases from J; bases unmatched to any gene: 10. The CDR3 DNA sequence: TGCGCCAGCAGCTCCCGGACTAGCGGGGGAGACTTGAATGAGCAGTTCTTC. Amino acid sequence: CASSSRTSGGDLNEQFF.

The rearrangement uses TRBV19 and TRBJ1-1, with unresolved D. V was pared by 6 bases and J by 2 bases, with 13 bases between. In germline, CDR1 is LNHDA, CDR2 SQIVND (reference sequence). The CDR3 covers 14 residues. CDR3 nucleotides: TGTGCCAGTAGAAACCATGACAAAAACACTGAAGCTTTCTTT. Translation: CASRNHDKNTEAFF.

The J gene is TRBJ1-2, the V gene TRBV13; D is ambiguous. There are 12 residues in the CDR3. The germline CDR1 and CDR2 sequences are PRHDT and FYEKMQ (reference sequence). V dropped 5 bases and J dropped 6 bases, with 10 bases sitting between them. The CDR3, as DNA: TGTGCCAGCAGCCGCCTGAGGGATGGCTACACCTTC. Translation gives CASSRLRDGYTF.

The chain joins TRBV18 to TRBJ1-5; D perhaps matches TRBD1 (5 bases). CDR3 length: 13 amino acids. V dropped 5 bases and J dropped 4 bases, with 9 bases sitting between them. The germline CDR1 and CDR2 sequences are KGHSH and LQKENI. In nucleotides, the CDR3 is TGTGCCAGCTCATCAGACAGAAATCAGCCCCAGCATTTT. This codes for CASSSDRNQPQHF.

Written as DNA, the CDR3 is TGTGCCAGCAGCTTAGCGCTGGCAGGTAGCGGTGGCTACACCTTC. It translates to CASSLALAGSGGYTF. V usage is TRBV7-2 and J usage is TRBJ1-2; D call uncertain. V lost 0 bases, J lost 7 bases, and 15 bases lay in between. The CDR3 runs 15 residues. Germline V gene data show CDR1 as SGHTA and CDR2 as FQGNSA.

V gene TRBV19 combines with J gene TRBJ1-5; D perhaps matches TRBD1 (5 bases). Per germline, CDR1 LNHDA and CDR2 SQIVND (reference sequence). This CDR3 comprises 13 residues. V lost 0 bases, J lost 9 bases, and 9 bases lay in between. CDR3 sequence (DNA): TGTGCCAGTAGTATAGACGCGGGGGGGCCCCAGCATTTT. It encodes CASSIDAGGPQHF.

CDR3 sequence (DNA): TGTGCCAGCAGCGGAGGGTCCTATAATTCACCCCTCCACTTT. Encoded protein: CASSGGSYNSPLHF. The V and J genes are TRBV9 and TRBJ1-6; D remains unclear. There are 14 residues in the CDR3. The V end lost 3 bases, the J end lost 1 base, and 5 bases lay between the germline ends. The V gene's germline CDR1 is SGDLS and CDR2 YYNGEE.

The V and J genes are TRBV7-9 and TRBJ1-1; TRBD1 matches at 8 bases. This CDR3 spans 14 amino acids. In germline, CDR1 is SEHNR, CDR2 FQNEAQ (reference sequence). V lost 5 bases and J lost 4; bases outside the gene matches: 6. The CDR3 DNA follows: TGTGCCAGCAGCCAGGGGGCGGGTGGCACTGAAGCTTTCTTT. Its translation: CASSQGAGGTEAFF.

The V gene is TRBV7-9, the J gene TRBJ2-7; 9 bases line up with TRBD2. The V segment lost 2 bases and the J segment 6 bases; nucleotides outside the gene matches: 8. CDR1 SEHNR and CDR2 FQNEAQ come from the germline V gene (reference sequence). This CDR3 spans 15 amino acids. The CDR3: CASSLSGASGAEQYF. The CDR3 DNA reads as TGTGCCAGCAGCTTATCCGGGGCTAGCGGGGCCGAGCAGTACTTC.

The J gene is TRBJ2-1, the V gene TRBV5-6; the match to TRBD2 covers 8 bases. The CDR3 sequence is 16 residues long. With V trimmed by 1 base and J by 3 bases, 6 bases remained unmatched. Per germline, CDR1 SGHDT and CDR2 YYEEEE. The CDR3 nucleotides are TGTGCCAGCAGCTTGACGGGGGGGCCGAACTACAATGAGCAGTTCTTC. This translates into CASSLTGGPNYNEQFF.

This rearrangement joins TRBV10-3 to TRBJ1-1; tentative D call: TRBD1 (6 bases). V was pared by 6 bases and J by 4 bases, with 9 bases between. CDR1 and CDR2 (germline): ENHRY, SYGVKD. The CDR3 spans 12 residues. The CDR3 here is CAIRQGITEAFF. The CDR3 DNA follows: TGTGCCATCAGGCAGGGGATCACTGAAGCTTTCTTT.

J is TRBJ2-3 and V is TRBV15; 9 nucleotides align to TRBD1. Germline CDR1 is LNHNV and CDR2 is YYDKDF (reference sequence). The CDR3 is 14 residues long. Losses at the gene ends were 1 base for V and 10 bases for J; bases not matched to a gene: 6. DNA for the CDR3: TGTGCCACCAGCAGAGGACCCGGGACAGGGTCGCAGTATTTT. Translated, it gives CATSRGPGTGSQYF.

The chain is built from TRBV19 and TRBJ1-1; D possibly corresponds to TRBD1 (6 bases). The germline V gene encodes CDR1 LNHDA and CDR2 SQIVND (reference sequence). CDR3 length: 13 residues. V was trimmed by 5 bases and J by 10 bases, leaving 17 bases between them. The CDR3 loop reads CASSGGNGRRAFF. CDR3 coding DNA: TGTGCCAGTAGTGGGGGCAACGGGAGGAGAGCTTTCTTT. The variable domain in full, completed from reference TRBV19 and TRBJ1-1, reads DGGITQSPKYLFRKEGQNVTLSCEQNLNHDAMYWYRQDPGQGLRLIYYSQIVNDFQKGDIAEGYSVSREKKESFPLTVTSAQKNPTAFYLCASSGGNGRRAFFGQGTRLTVV.

The chain is built from TRBV12-5 and TRBJ1-1; D ambiguous. CDR3 length equals 14 residues. CDR1 and CDR2 from the germline V gene are LGHNT and FRNRAP. The V end was cut by 2 bases, the J end by 4 bases, with 11 bases between. The chain's CDR3 is CASGLRQAITEAFF. The CDR3 DNA reads as TGTGCTAGTGGTTTGCGGCAGGCCATCACTGAAGCTTTCTTT.

V usage is TRBV7-2 and J usage is TRBJ1-4; TRBD1 matches 10 bases. CDR3 size: 13 residues. Losses at the gene ends were 5 bases for V and 11 bases for J; bases not matched to a gene: 5. Germline V gene data show CDR1 as SGHTA and CDR2 as FQGNSA. CDR3 sequence: CASSRQGAGKLFF. The CDR3 DNA follows: TGTGCCAGCAGCCGACAGGGGGCGGGGAAACTGTTTTTT.

The chain combines TRBV19 with TRBJ1-1, with D tentatively TRBD1 (5 bases). Germline CDR1 and CDR2: LNHDA and SQIVND (reference sequence). This CDR3 spans 15 amino acids. Trimming took 3 bases from V and 6 from J, leaving 17 bases between them. CDR3 nucleotide sequence: TGTGCCAGTAGTATTGCAGGGTTAGGTAACTCTGAAGCTTTCTTT. This sequence encodes CASSIAGLGNSEAFF.

The J gene is TRBJ2-7, the V gene TRBV7-3; tentatively, D is TRBD1 (6 bases). CDR1 is SGHTA and CDR2 is FQGTGA in the germline V gene. The CDR3 sequence is 15 residues long. V was pared by 5 bases and J by 3 bases, with 17 bases between. The DNA for the CDR3 is TGTGCCAGCAGCGTCACCACAGGGTCACACTACGAGCAGTACTTC. Translation gives CASSVTTGSHYEQYF.

The V and J genes are TRBV9 and TRBJ1-4; the match to TRBD1 covers 7 bases. The CDR3 consists of 16 residues. Germline V CDR1 and CDR2: SGDLS, YYNGEE. V trimming: 5 bases; J trimming: 5 bases; junction bases outside the gene matches: 12. The CDR3 DNA reads TGTGCCAGCAGTGCAAACAGGGGCTTGGGCAATGAAAAACTGTTTTTT. Its protein product is CASSANRGLGNEKLFF.

J is TRBJ2-7 and V is TRBV6-1, with 8 nucleotides matching TRBD2. This CDR3 spans 14 amino acids. Per the germline V gene, CDR1 is MNHNS and CDR2 is SASEGT. The V segment lost 7 bases and the J segment 3 bases; nucleotides outside the gene matches: 8. The CDR3 DNA is TGTGCCAGCAACCCGGGACTAGGGTACTACGAGCAGTACTTC. Amino acid sequence: CASNPGLGYYEQYF.